This T cell receptor beta chain was sequenced in a study of T cells in Graves' hyperthyroidism and ophthalmopathy. Notes on the study in general: Most clonotypes expanded in the thyroid (above 0.001) were also present in blood.

Hyperthyroidism patients were newly diagnosed, had disease duration under 2 months, and were aged 18 to 65 years. Diagnoses rested on clinical symptoms, serum thyroxine and TRAb, thyroid ultrasound and orbital computed tomography. The source of the PBMCs was 10 ml of fresh peripheral blood. As concerns this clonotype: Its antigen is currently unknown.

RNA transcripts served as the template for amplifying TCR beta CDR3 regions. During a first-round RT-PCR of the TCR CDR3, the HTBI primer set was used. MiXCR, applied by TCRdb to the multiplex PCR reads, yields one record per CDR3 protein. The sample lists hundreds of thousands of distinct CDR3 sequences; around 20% were seen once. The CDR3 contains 13 residues. The germline V gene has CDR1 SEHNR and CDR2 FQNEAQ (reference sequence). Between the trimmed V and J ends, which lost 5 bases and 4 bases, there was a span of 11 bases. This clonotype originated in a woman between 50 and 59 years old with Graves' hyperthyroidism that later progressed to Graves' ophthalmopathy. The material sequenced was blood. The chain couples TRBV7-9 to TRBJ2-5; maybe TRBD1 (5 bases). This CDR3 is CASSTTVGETQYF. As DNA, the CDR3 is TGTGCCAGCAGCACGACAGTAGGAGAGACCCAGTACTTC.